The rows below give T cell receptor beta chains drawn from one sample of a study of shared clonotypes between healthy human individuals. The repertoire was sequenced with immunoSEQ multiplex PCR; TCRdb's copy has only in-frame clones and lacks some. The data contain a few million clones, roughly 92% of them seen just once; the ten biggest clones take up about 0.41%. The specimen sequenced was naive CD4+ T cells from PBMCs. The origin of the receptors is a young man in good health. Some clones in this sample may be carry-over from other donors' samples. The CDR3 runs from the conserved cysteine through the conserved F or W. The D gene is left open where the match is weak. Clone size is not always given. Where it is, it says once, few, many or a class for expanded clones.

TGTGCCAGCAGTTCCACACGACAGGGATCCTACGAGCAGTACTTC,CASSSTRQGSYEQYF,TRBJ2-7,TRBV28,TRBD1,-
TGTGCCAGCAGCTCAGATGCCGGGACTAGCTTCTACGAGCAGTACTTC,CASSSDAGTSFYEQYF,TRBJ2-7,TRBV5-4,TRBD2,once
TGTGCCAGCAGCCACCTCCCGACAGGGCTCAACTATGGCTACACCTTC,CASSHLPTGLNYGYTF,TRBJ1-2,TRBV7-9,TRBD1,-
TGTGCCAGCTCACCACTGCAGGGGATGGGGAATGAAAAACTGTTTTTT,CASSPLQGMGNEKLFF,TRBJ1-4,TRBV18,-,once
TGTGCCAGCAGCTTGTCGACCGGGGAGCTGTTTTTT,CASSLSTGELFF,TRBJ2-2,TRBV7-9,-,-
TGTGCCTGGAGAGGGGGAGGCTATGATACGCAGTATTTT,CAWRGGGYDTQYF,TRBJ2-3,TRBV30,-,-
TGTGCCAGCTCAGAGGCGGGCGCTGACTACGAGCAGTACTTC,CASSEAGADYEQYF,TRBJ2-7,TRBV2,-,-
TGTGCCAGCAGTATCTTCTATGGCGAGCAGTACTTC,CASSIFYGEQYF,TRBJ2-7,TRBV2,-,-
TGTGCCAGCAGAGGAAGACCGGGACAGGGAATTTCTGGAAACACCATATATTTT,CASRGRPGQGISGNTIYF,TRBJ1-3,TRBV27,TRBD1,-
TGTGCCAGCAGCCAAGAGAGTTGGTTTTCCGGGGAGCTGTTTTTT,CASSQESWFSGELFF,TRBJ2-2,TRBV14,-,-
TGTGCCAGCAGAAGGACTAGCGGGGTCCCAGATACGCAGTATTTT,CASRRTSGVPDTQYF,TRBJ2-3,TRBV2,TRBD2,-
TGTGCCAGCACTTCCCTAAGTGGCATTCAGTACTTC,CASTSLSGIQYF,TRBJ2-4,TRBV6-5,-,-
TGTGCCAGCAGTAGAGGACTGCCCTCGGGTACGCAGTATTTT,CASSRGLPSGTQYF,TRBJ2-3,TRBV27,-,-
TGTGCCAGCAGCTTGACCGCGTCCGGGACAGAGAACTATGGCTACACCTTC,CASSLTASGTENYGYTF,TRBJ1-2,TRBV5-5,TRBD1,-
TGCAGTGCTAGGTTCACCATGGGCTACACCTTC,CSARFTMGYTF,TRBJ1-2,TRBV20-1,-,-
TGTGCCTGGAGTGTACGAGACAATCAGCCCCAGCATTTT,CAWSVRDNQPQHF,TRBJ1-5,TRBV30,-,-
TGTGCCAGCAGTGAAAACCTTGAAGCTTTCTTT,CASSENLEAFF,TRBJ1-1,TRBV2,-,-
TGTGCCAGCAGCTCCCCATCTGGACAGATGAACACTGAAGCTTTCTTT,CASSSPSGQMNTEAFF,TRBJ1-1,TRBV11-2,-,-
TGTGCCAGCATCTGGCTAGGGGTTCCTGGAAACACCATATATTTT,CASIWLGVPGNTIYF,TRBJ1-3,TRBV2,-,-
TGTGCCACCAGCAGAGTCTCGGGACAGGGTGACTATGGCTACACCTTC,CATSRVSGQGDYGYTF,TRBJ1-2,TRBV15,TRBD1,-
TGTGCCATCAGTGAGGGTAGCGGGAGATCCTACGAGCAGTACTTC,CAISEGSGRSYEQYF,TRBJ2-7,TRBV10-3,TRBD2,-
TGTGCCAGCAGTCCGGGGGGCTGGGCCTATGGCTACACCTTC,CASSPGGWAYGYTF,TRBJ1-2,TRBV6-5,-,-
TGCGCCAGCAGCTTAGGGACAGGAGCCCCTGGGGCCAACGTCCTGACTTTC,CASSLGTGAPGANVLTF,TRBJ2-6,TRBV5-1,TRBD1,once
TGTGCCAGCTCACCGGAACAGGGGGCGTCTGAAGCTTTCTTT,CASSPEQGASEAFF,TRBJ1-1,TRBV18,TRBD1,-
TGTGCCAGCAGCTTAGATCGGGGACCCTACGAGCAGTACTTC,CASSLDRGPYEQYF,TRBJ2-7,TRBV7-2,-,-
TGTGCCAGTTCAACGGGAGCTTTCACCGGGGAGCTGTTTTTT,CASSTGAFTGELFF,TRBJ2-2,TRBV19,-,-
TGTGCCAGCACATTGGGACTGCAGTTCAATGAGCAGTTCTTC,CASTLGLQFNEQFF,TRBJ2-1,TRBV6-5,-,-
TGCAGCGTGTCCGGGATCGCCCGGGCTGGGGCCAACGTCCTGACTTTC,CSVSGIARAGANVLTF,TRBJ2-6,TRBV29-1,-,-